The table lists the clone carrying this TCR beta chain with a few counts. The data originate from a study of cytomegalovirus exposure and HLA in healthy donors. Germline V lookup: CDR1 SGHTA, CDR2 FQGNSA. V dropped 5 bases and J dropped 4; count of bases not matched to a gene: 5. The CDR3 contains 15 residues. The method was immunoSEQ multiplex PCR; TCRdb's version includes in-frame clones alone and lacks a portion of them. The sample has about 130,000 clones; 75% to 90% are singletons. The material sequenced was PBMCs. V is TRBV7-2 and J is TRBJ1-3; TRBD1 agrees at 10 bases. The receptor was isolated from a woman younger than 35 in good health and CMV-seronegative. Here the CDR3 reads CASSQRQGAGNTIYF. CDR3 DNA: TGTGCCAGCAGCCAGCGACAGGGGGCCGGAAACACCATATATTTT.